This note documents a single T cell receptor beta chain sequence. What it binds is unknown. The data belong to a study of OX40 agonist ivuxolimab in advanced cancers. Study in general: Dose-escalation patients suffered from hepatocellular carcinoma, melanoma, renal cell or head and neck cancer.

Libraries were prepared by immunoSEQ multiplex PCR; TCRdb keeps only in-frame clonotypes and omits some of them. The repertoire includes 75,000 or so clones, roughly 81% of them detected once, and around a quarter sits in the top ten. The V segment lost 4 bases and the J segment 3 bases; nucleotides outside the gene matches: 12. Germline values: CDR1 ENHRY, CDR2 SYGVKD. This CDR3 spans 17 amino acids. Study-wide results and caveats: There was clonal expansion of CD4+ and CD8+ blood T cells by week 6 at 0.1 to 3.0 mg/kg.

The chain links TRBV10-3 to TRBJ2-7; 10 positions agree with TRBD2. Source: CD4+ or CD8+ T cells sorted from blood, taken in a trial of the OX40 agonist ivuxolimab. This sequence originates from an adult with an advanced solid tumor such as melanoma, head and neck, liver or kidney cancer. CDR3 in DNA: TGTGCCATCAGTGCCCCCCTGTCTAGCGGGAGCTTCTACGAGCAGTACTTC. Encoded protein: CAISAPLSSGSFYEQYF.